This TCR beta chain was retrieved from a study of blood T cell repertoires in COVID-19. Study-level background: Sources were T cells, B-cell-depleted T cells, or PBMCs; the material itself was cDNA or gDNA.

Original processing notes: Counts of nucleated cells, estimated from reference gene primer amplification, were obtained. Some clones are missing from TCRdb's copy, which holds only in-frame ones; the method was immunoSEQ multiplex PCR. V, J and clone size were drawn from that table, and D and trimming were deduced from the DNA. The data contain 180,000 or so clones, around 79% of them seen just once; the ten biggest clones take up around an eighth. This CDR3 is 14 amino acids long. CDR1 and CDR2 from the germline V gene are SEHNR and FQNEAQ (reference sequence). V shed 7 bases and J shed 2 bases, with 14 bases lying between them.

The genes are TRBV7-9 and TRBJ1-2; D is ambiguous. The TCR originated in a man between 50 and 59 years old who had recovered from COVID-19. The material sequenced was peripheral blood. The CDR3 region is CASTTGGVNYGYTF. CDR3 DNA: TGTGCCAGCACCACTGGCGGGGTGAACTATGGCTACACCTTC.